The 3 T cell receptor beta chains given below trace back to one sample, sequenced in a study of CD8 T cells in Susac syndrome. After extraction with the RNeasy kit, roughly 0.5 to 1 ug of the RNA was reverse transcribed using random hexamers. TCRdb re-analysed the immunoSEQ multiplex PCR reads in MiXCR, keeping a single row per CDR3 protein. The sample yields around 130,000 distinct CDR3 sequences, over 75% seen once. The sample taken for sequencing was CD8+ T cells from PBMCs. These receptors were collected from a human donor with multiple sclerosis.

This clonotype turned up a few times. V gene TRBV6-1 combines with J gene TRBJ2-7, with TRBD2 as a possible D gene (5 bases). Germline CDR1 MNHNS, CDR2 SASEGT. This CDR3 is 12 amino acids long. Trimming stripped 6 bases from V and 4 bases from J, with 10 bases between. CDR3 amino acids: CASRAGGYEQYF. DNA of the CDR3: TGTGCCAGCAGGGCCGGCGGGTACGAGCAGTACTTC.

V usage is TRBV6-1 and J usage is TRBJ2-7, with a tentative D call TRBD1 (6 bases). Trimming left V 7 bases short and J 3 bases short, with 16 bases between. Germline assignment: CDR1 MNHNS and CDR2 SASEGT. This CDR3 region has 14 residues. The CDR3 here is CASKPGTPYYEQYV. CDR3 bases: TGTGCCAGCAAACCAGGGACACCATACTACGAGCAGTACGTC.

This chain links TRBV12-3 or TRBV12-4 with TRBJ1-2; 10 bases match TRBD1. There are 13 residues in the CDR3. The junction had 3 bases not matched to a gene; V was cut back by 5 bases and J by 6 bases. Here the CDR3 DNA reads TGTGCCAGCAGTCGACAGGGGGCCGATGGCTACACCTTC. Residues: CASSRQGADGYTF.